Shown below are 5 T cell receptor beta chains from a single sample sequenced in a study of CD4 T cells in relation to SARS-CoV-2 and coronaviruses. Clones were read by immunoSEQ multiplex PCR, and TCRdb kept only the in-frame ones, dropping some. Found here are around 31,000 clones, roughly 76% of them singletons; the top ten hold around 3.7%. These TCRs are of unknown antigen specificity. Sequencing used memory CD4+ T cells from PBMCs, cultured in vitro. All receptors derive from an adult with COVID-19.

V is TRBV4-2 and J is TRBJ2-7, with 7 bases matching TRBD2. This CDR3 spans 19 amino acids. CDR1 and CDR2 (germline): LGHNA, YNFKEQ. Trimming removed 1 base from V and 0 bases from J; junction bases left unmatched: 15. This CDR3 reads CASSQANSDWGGFSYEQYF. The CDR3, as DNA: TGTGCCAGCAGCCAAGCCAATTCGGACTGGGGAGGGTTCTCCTACGAGCAGTACTTC.

The chain recombines TRBV3-1 (or the pseudogene TRBV3-2) with TRBJ1-4; D is unresolved. The germline V gene has CDR1 LGHDT and CDR2 YNNKEL (reference sequence). V lost 1 base and J lost 14, with 8 bases in between. The CDR3 consists of 11 residues. The CDR3 region is CASSQAGVLFF. CDR3 coding DNA: TGTGCCAGCAGCCAAGCCGGCGTCCTGTTTTTT.

The V and J genes are TRBV28 and TRBJ2-1; D is uncertain. This CDR3 comprises 16 residues. V was shortened by 2 bases and J by 2 bases, with 13 bases between the two germline ends. Germline CDR1 reads MDHEN; CDR2 reads SYDVKM. CDR3 loop: CASSLAGFQAYNEQFF. The DNA for the CDR3 is TGTGCCAGCAGTTTAGCCGGATTTCAAGCCTACAATGAGCAGTTCTTC.

The genes are TRBV5-4 and TRBJ1-1; D unresolved. Germline V gives CDR1 SGHNT, CDR2 YYREEE (reference sequence). V shed 1 base and J shed 5 bases, with 9 bases lying between them. This CDR3 contains 13 residues. CDR3 nucleotides: TGTGCCAGCAGCTTGCAAGGCCAGACTGAAGCTTTCTTT. Translated: CASSLQGQTEAFF. Full variable domain (rest looked up from reference TRBV5-4 and TRBJ1-1): ETGVTQSPTHLIKTRGQQVTLRCSSQSGHNTVSWYQQALGQGPQFIFQYYREEENGRGNFPPRFSGLQFPNYSSELNVNALELDDSALYLCASSLQGQTEAFFGQGTRLTVV.

V usage is TRBV5-4 and J usage is TRBJ1-1; D is uncertain. The germline CDR1 and CDR2 sequences are SGHNT and YYREEE (reference sequence). The CDR3 extends over 16 amino acids. V dropped 2 bases and J dropped 1 base, with 15 bases sitting between them. The CDR3 loop is CASSFTEGRGNTEAFF. Here the CDR3 DNA reads TGTGCCAGCAGCTTCACAGAGGGCAGAGGGAACACTGAAGCTTTCTTT.